Presented here are 5 T cell receptor beta chains from one specimen sequenced in a study of CD8+ T cells in alopecia areata. Investigators isolated RNA and reverse transcribed it into cDNA to act as the sequencing template. The protocol was immunoSEQ multiplex PCR, while the TCRdb copy is restricted to in-frame clones and leaves out a portion. The data contain some 120,000 clones, over 55% of them singletons. Specified treatment: oral pan-JAK inhibitor, 5-10 mg twice daily. Sequenced here: CD4+ T cells sorted from blood, sampled at week 4, from a patient treated with tofacitinib. Receptors originate from a human donor with alopecia areata.

CDR3 nucleotides: TGTGCCAGCAGTTCCACGGAATACAACAGGGAGACCCAGTACTTC. Translating gives CASSSTEYNRETQYF. This chain connects TRBV28 to TRBJ2-5; D perhaps matches TRBD1 (5 bases). Germline V gene lookup returns CDR1 MDHEN and CDR2 SYDVKM. Trimming left V 4 bases short and J 5 bases short, with 17 bases between. The CDR3 extends over 15 amino acids. Using reference TRBV28 and TRBJ2-5 for the parts outside the CDR3, the full variable domain is DVKVTQSSRYLVKRTGEKVFLECVQDMDHENMFWYRQDPGLGLRLIYFSYDVKMKEKGDIPEGYSVSREKKERFSLILESASTNQTSMYLCASSSTEYNRETQYFGPGTRLLVL.

V is TRBV10-3 and J is TRBJ2-3, with D perhaps matching TRBD1 (6 bases). The V end lost 6 bases, the J end lost 6 bases, and 10 bases lay between the germline ends. The CDR3 extends over 12 amino acids. CDR1 is ENHRY and CDR2 is SYGVKD in the germline V gene. CDR3 nucleotide sequence: TGTGCCATCAGAGGAACAGGGGATACGCAGTATTTT. This gives the protein CAIRGTGDTQYF.

The chain uses TRBV10-3 and TRBJ1-1, with D uncertain. This CDR3 spans 13 amino acids. From germline, CDR1 is ENHRY and CDR2 SYGVKD. V lost 2 bases and J 0 bases, leaving 4 bases between the germline ends. The CDR3 DNA is TGTGCCATCAGTGAGGGAGTGAACACTGAAGCTTTCTTT. Its protein is CAISEGVNTEAFF.

This clone was recorded a few times. The rearrangement joins TRBV4-1 to TRBJ2-6; TRBD1 agrees at 10 bases. Losses at the gene ends were 2 bases for V and 2 bases for J; bases not matched to a gene: 3. Germline CDR1 reads MGHRA; CDR2 reads YSYEKL. This CDR3 contains 17 residues. As DNA, the CDR3 is TGCGCCAGCAGCCAAAGACAGGGGGCGCCTGGGGCCAACGTCCTGACTTTC. This codes for CASSQRQGAPGANVLTF.

This clone showed up just a few times. The rearrangement uses TRBV2 and TRBJ1-5; perhaps TRBD1 as D (5 bases). The CDR3 sequence is 14 residues long. Germline V lookup: CDR1 SNHLY, CDR2 FYNNEI. V shed 8 bases and J shed 2 bases, with 13 bases lying between them. The CDR3, as DNA: TGTGCCAGCCAGACCACAGGCGGCAATCAGCCCCAGCATTTT. This encodes CASQTTGGNQPQHF.